This T cell receptor (beta chain) is from a study of cytomegalovirus exposure and HLA in healthy donors. Assay: immunoSEQ multiplex PCR; the TCRdb copy retains only in-frame clones and omits some. The sample has over 200,000 clones; less than 95% are singletons. Study-wide results and caveats: Investigators reported approximately 170 TCR beta chains as tied to cytomegalovirus.

There are 15 residues in the CDR3. Germline V gives CDR1 SGHAT, CDR2 FQNNGV. V gave up 5 bases and J gave up 6 bases, with 17 bases separating them. Concerning this clone: Its antigen remains unknown.

This receptor was obtained from a woman in her 30s in good health and CMV-seronegative. Material: PBMCs. The V call is TRBV11-2, the J call TRBJ2-1, with D hard to call. The CDR3 loop is CASSPQPARANEQFF. DNA of the CDR3: TGTGCCAGCAGCCCCCAGCCCGCTAGAGCCAATGAGCAGTTCTTC.